Listed here are 12 T cell receptor beta chains from one sample, sequenced in a study of T cell clonality in common variable immunodeficiency. Study-level findings and limits: Fewer deletions and N-nucleotide insertions were reportedly seen in common variable immunodeficiency TCR beta sequences.

Their recognized antigens are unknown. Using immunoSEQ multiplex PCR, the repertoire was profiled, and TCRdb retains in-frame clones only, with some absent. The data list about 16,000 clones, none observed once; about 14% falls to the top ten. Sequencing input: peripheral blood mononuclear cells. All receptors come from a human donor with common variable immunodeficiency.

Concerning this clone itself: From the germline J gene comes the end of the CDR3, since the read stops 3 residues before it. The rearrangement joins TRBV2 to TRBJ2-1; 7 bases agree with TRBD1. Unmatched junction bases numbered 6, after V lost 4 bases and J lost 6 bases. CDR1 and CDR2 from the germline V gene are SNHLY and FYNNEI. This CDR3 spans 14 amino acids. CDR3 DNA, as far as it was read: TGTGCCAGCAGTGGCTGGACAGGAAGCAATGAG. Translation gives CASSGWTGSNE. The entire CDR3 reads CASSGWTGSNEQFF.

This clone came up a few times. The missing CDR3 end, 3 residues past where the read stops, is filled in from the germline J gene. The chain combines TRBV10-2 with TRBJ2-1, with D possibly TRBD2 on 5 matching bases. V was cut by 6 bases and J by 1 base, with 19 bases left in between. CDR1 is WSHSY, CDR2 SAAADI, per germline. The length of the CDR3 is 17 residues. CDR3 bases read: TGCGCCAGCAGGAGCCCCAGGTCGCGGGTTTCCTACAATGAG. It yields the protein CASRSPRSRVSYNE. The CDR3 reads in full as CASRSPRSRVSYNEQFF.

This clone has only a few counts. The CDR3 end lies 3 residues beyond the end of the read and is filled in from the germline J gene. The chain couples TRBV19 to TRBJ1-1, with TRBD1 matching 10 bases. CDR3 length: 14 residues. Germline trimming cut 4 bases from V and 7 bases from J; bases unmatched to any gene: 6. Germline CDR1 LNHDA, CDR2 SQIVND (reference sequence). CDR3 amino acids: CASSKDRGGDEAFF. Partial CDR3 DNA: TGTGCCAGTAGTAAGGACAGGGGGGGCGATGAA.

There are a few counts of this clone. Read coverage stops 3 residues before the CDR3 terminus; the germline J gene supplies the remainder. The rearrangement uses TRBV5-1 and TRBJ2-5, with D perhaps TRBD2 (7 bases). Trimming cost V 2 bases and J 5 bases, with 10 bases left between them. The germline V gene has CDR1 SGHRS and CDR2 YFSETQ. CDR3 length equals 13 residues. The CDR3 sequence is CASSFGGPETQYF. The sequenced CDR3 bases are TGCGCCAGCAGCTTCGGGGGGCCCGAGACC.

Concerning this clone itself: The CDR3 extends 3 residues past the end of the read, so its final part is completed from the germline J gene. J is TRBJ2-2 and V is TRBV18, with 7 bases fitting TRBD1. The germline V gene encodes CDR1 KGHSH and CDR2 LQKENI. J gave up 4 bases and V 2 bases, and 4 bases lay outside the gene matches. CDR3 length: 15 amino acids. The CDR3 DNA, read in part, is TGTGCCAGCTCACCAGTGACAGGGTTCACCGGGGAG. Protein sequence: CASSPVTGFTGE. The full CDR3 protein is CASSPVTGFTGELFF.

This clone occurred many times. With the read ending 3 residues before the CDR3 end, the germline J gene is used to fill in that end. The chain couples TRBV10-1 to TRBJ1-1; 7 nucleotides agree with TRBD1. Losses at the gene ends were 8 bases for V and 1 base for J; bases not matched to a gene: 13. The CDR3 covers 16 residues. Germline V gives CDR1 WNHNN, CDR2 SYGVQD (reference sequence). The CDR3 bases that were read are TGCGCCAGCGCCGGACAGGTCCCGTGTCCGAACACTGAA. Residues: CASAGQVPCPNTE. The CDR3, in full, reads CASAGQVPCPNTEAFF.

This clone showed up many times. The CDR3 end falls 3 residues outside the read, so it is completed with the germline J gene. The rearrangement uses TRBV9 and TRBJ2-5, with 8 nucleotides matching TRBD2. Looked up from germline, CDR1 is SGDLS and CDR2 is YYNGEE. The ends lost 0 bases at V and 4 bases at J; junction bases unmatched: 11. The length of the CDR3 is 17 residues. The CDR3 DNA, read in part, is TGTGCCAGCAGCGTAGGCCGGGGGGGACCTGTCGGAGAGACC. Translating gives CASSVGRGGPVGET. The CDR3 as a whole reads CASSVGRGGPVGETQYF.

The table lists this clone with a few counts. The CDR3 is cut off 3 residues early in the read; its end comes from the germline J gene. This sequence joins TRBV7-6 and TRBJ1-6; TRBD1 agrees at 9 bases. The CDR3 loop spans 16 amino acids. From germline, CDR1 is SGHVS and CDR2 FNYEAQ. The trim removed 5 bases at V and 4 bases at J, leaving 6 bases unmatched. Incomplete CDR3 DNA: TGTGCCAGCAGCCAACAGGGGGCGGGGTATAATTCACCC. Its translation is CASSQQGAGYNSP. The CDR3 reads in full as CASSQQGAGYNSPLHF. The variable domain in full, completed from reference TRBV7-6 and TRBJ1-6, reads GAGVSQSPRYKVTKRGQDVALRCDPISGHVSLYWYRQALGQGPEFLTYFNYEAQQDKSGLPNDRFSAERPEGSISTLTIQRTEQRDSAMYRCASSQQGAGYNSPLHFGNGTRLTVT.

This clone showed up just a few times. The CDR3 end lies 3 residues beyond the end of the read and is filled in from the germline J gene. The chain carries TRBV18 and TRBJ2-5, with D possibly TRBD1 on 5 matching bases. Germline V gives CDR1 KGHSH, CDR2 LQKENI. This CDR3 is built from 13 residues. V lost 6 bases to trimming and J lost 3 bases, with 11 bases between them. This CDR3 reads CASSPDSKETQYF. Partial CDR3 DNA: TGTGCCAGCTCGCCAGACAGCAAAGAGACC.

With respect to this clone: The read stops 3 residues short of the end of the CDR3; the missing end is completed from the germline J gene. The chain joins TRBV5-6 to TRBJ1-1; D uncertain. The CDR3 consists of 13 residues. In germline, CDR1 is SGHDT, CDR2 YYEEEE. The chain's CDR3 is CASSQDYRFEAFF. The CDR3 bases that were read are TGTGCCAGCAGCCAAGACTACCGTTTCGAA.

Concerning this clone: The CDR3 extends 3 residues past the end of the read, so its final part is completed from the germline J gene. The rearrangement uses TRBV19 and TRBJ2-7; 7 nucleotides agree with TRBD2. The CDR3 extends over 13 amino acids. Trimming took 7 bases from V and 0 from J; bases not matched to a gene: 3. Germline CDR1 is LNHDA and CDR2 is SQIVND (reference sequence). The CDR3 loop is CASMGGSSYEQYF. The part of the CDR3 DNA that was read is TGTGCCAGTATGGGCGGGAGCTCCTACGAG. The whole variable domain, remainder taken from reference TRBV19 and TRBJ2-7, is DGGITQSPKYLFRKEGQNVTLSCEQNLNHDAMYWYRQDPGQGLRLIYYSQIVNDFQKGDIAEGYSVSREKKESFPLTVTSAQKNPTAFYLCASMGGSSYEQYFGPGTRLTVT.

This clone was observed many times. The missing CDR3 end, 3 residues past where the read stops, is filled in from the germline J gene. The chain joins TRBV18 to TRBJ2-1, with 7 bases aligning to TRBD2. Germline V lookup: CDR1 KGHSH, CDR2 LQKENI. V shed 6 bases and J 4 bases; nucleotides not matched to a gene: 9. The CDR3 is 15 amino acids. CDR3 bases read: TGTGCCAGCTCGCGAAGGCTAGCGGAATACAATGAG. This sequence encodes CASSRRLAEYNE. The entire CDR3 reads CASSRRLAEYNEQFF.